This TCR beta chain originates from a study of T cell changes during pregnancy in multiple sclerosis. Libraries were prepared by immunoSEQ multiplex PCR; TCRdb keeps only in-frame clonotypes and omits some of them. The sample has some 40,000 clones, 85% to 95% seen once; the top ten hold 0.35% to 0.5%. This CDR3 comprises 15 residues. CDR1 and CDR2 from the germline V gene are SNHLY and FYNNEI. The ends lost 4 bases at V and 5 bases at J; junction bases unmatched: 10. This TCR was sampled from a female donor with multiple sclerosis, enrolled in a pregnancy study. Sequenced material: CD4+ T cells from peripheral blood mononuclear cells, taken in the first trimester of pregnancy. This chain uses TRBV2 with TRBJ2-5, with 7 nucleotides matching TRBD2. CDR3 in DNA: TGTGCCAGCAGTGGGGAGGGGCGAAGGTGGGAGACCCAGTACTTC. This encodes CASSGEGRRWETQYF.